This T cell receptor beta chain was documented in a study of cytomegalovirus exposure and HLA in healthy donors. On this clone: Its cognate antigen is unknown.

Overall study results and limits: In a later analysis, an Asian-associated ancestry cluster reportedly showed fewer N-insertions than the 666-donor mean. Apart from CMV serostatus, no immune exposure information was available. The listing of 150 to 200 TCR beta chains classed them as cytomegalovirus-associated. Some public TCRs appeared in many individuals, while most sequences were rare.

13 Jbeta primers and 60 Vbeta primers were used for the PCR. Sequenced by immunoSEQ multiplex PCR; TCRdb stores in-frame clones only, minus some. The sample lists around 100,000 clones; over 75% were seen once. The origin of this receptor is a woman in her twenties or thirties in good health and CMV-seropositive. Sequencing was carried out using PBMCs.

The CDR3 reads CASSQVAGGRSYEQYF. As DNA, the CDR3 is TGCGCCAGCAGCCAGGTAGCGGGAGGAAGGTCCTACGAGCAGTACTTC. The V gene is TRBV5-1, the J gene TRBJ2-5; 10 bases fit TRBD2. The J call may be mistaken, given a closer DNA end match to TRBJ2-7. The V gene's germline CDR1 is SGHRS and CDR2 YFSETQ. The CDR3 loop spans 16 amino acids.